A single sample gave rise to the 28 T cell receptor beta chains below, sequenced in a study of blood T cell repertoires in COVID-19. TCRdb keeps only in-frame clones here, not all; method: immunoSEQ multiplex PCR. The sample gives about 280,000 clones, 75% to 90% of which show up once; about 2.2% is in the top ten. Specimen: peripheral blood. These receptors were taken from a woman in her twenties or thirties who had recovered from COVID-19.

The chain couples TRBV7-8 to TRBJ2-5; 8 bases agree with TRBD2. Germline V gene data show CDR1 as SGHVS and CDR2 as FQNEAQ. V shed 5 bases, J shed 5 bases, and the junction held 4 bases outside the gene matches. CDR3 length: 13 amino acids. The CDR3 protein is CASSRGGSETQYF. The CDR3 DNA is TGTGCCAGCAGCCGGGGGGGGTCGGAGACCCAGTACTTC.

This clone has just one count. The rearrangement links TRBV7-2 to TRBJ1-6; D unresolved. The germline CDR1 and CDR2 sequences are SGHTA and FQGNSA. Deletions cut 5 bases from V and 0 bases from J, with 14 bases between. This CDR3 is 17 amino acids long. CDR3 in amino acids: CASSLHAESSYNSPLHF. The DNA for the CDR3 is TGTGCCAGCAGCCTCCACGCGGAAAGCTCCTATAATTCACCCCTCCACTTT.

J is TRBJ2-3 and V is TRBV6-4; D possibly corresponds to TRBD2 (5 bases). The CDR3 runs 15 residues. Between the trimmed V and J ends, which lost 3 bases and 2 bases, there was a span of 12 bases. Germline values: CDR1 MRHNA, CDR2 SNTAGT. Here the CDR3 reads CASSERVGHTDTQYF. The CDR3 DNA reads as TGTGCCAGCAGTGAGAGGGTAGGGCACACAGATACGCAGTATTTT.

The J gene is TRBJ1-2, the V gene TRBV4-2; tentative D call: TRBD1 (5 bases). Trimming stripped 0 bases from V and 1 base from J, with 9 bases between. Germline V gene sequence: CDR1 LGHNA, CDR2 YNFKEQ. This CDR3 comprises 15 residues. In DNA form, the CDR3 reads TGTGCCAGCAGCCAAGATCAGGGTGATAACTATGGCTACACCTTC. Its protein product is CASSQDQGDNYGYTF.

This rearrangement joins TRBV9 to TRBJ1-3; 8 bases align to TRBD1. J lost 3 bases, V lost 4 bases, and 3 bases had no gene match. CDR1 SGDLS and CDR2 YYNGEE come from the germline V gene. The CDR3 is made up of 14 amino acids. For the CDR3, the DNA is TGTGCCAGCAGCCCACAGGGGGTTGGAAACACCATATATTTT. Its translation: CASSPQGVGNTIYF.

The rearrangement links TRBV3-1 (or the pseudogene TRBV3-2) to TRBJ2-7; unclear D gene. CDR1 is LGHDT and CDR2 is YNNKEL in the germline V gene (reference sequence). The CDR3 covers 14 residues. Trimming stripped 1 base from V and 3 bases from J, with 10 bases between. CDR3 sequence (DNA): TGTGCCAGCAGCCAAGCCTGTGCAGGCTACGAGCAGTACTTC. Translated, it gives CASSQACAGYEQYF.

Points on this clone: A read error likely explains this, since a far larger clone differs by one base. This chain connects TRBV7-9 to TRBJ2-7; 8 bases are a match to TRBD1. V was pared by 3 bases and J by 3 bases, with 1 base of the junction left unmatched. Germline CDR1 is SEHNR and CDR2 is FQNEAQ (reference sequence). This CDR3 contains 13 residues. The CDR3 nucleotides read TGTGCCAGCAGCTTCGGACAGGGCTACGAGCAGTACTTC. Translation gives CASSFGQGYEQYF. The whole variable domain, remainder taken from reference TRBV7-9 and TRBJ2-7, is DTGVSQNPRHKITKRGQNVTFRCDPISEHNRLYWYRQTLGQGPEFLTYFQNEAQLEKSRLLSDRFSAERPKGSFSTLEIQRTEQGDSAMYLCASSFGQGYEQYFGPGTRLTVT.

This sequence joins TRBV4-1 and TRBJ1-2; no clear D gene. Per the germline V gene, CDR1 is MGHRA and CDR2 is YSYEKL. This CDR3 spans 16 amino acids. The V and J ends lost 3 bases and 4 bases respectively, with 18 bases between them. The DNA of the CDR3 is TGCGCCAGCAGCCAGGTTGGCAGCGAACCTTCCTATGGCTACACCTTC. Protein product: CASSQVGSEPSYGYTF.

This clone was seen only once. The chain employs TRBV6-5 and TRBJ2-7, with 8 nucleotides matching TRBD1. The CDR3 has 13 residues. Germline-derived CDR1 and CDR2 are MNHEY and SVGAGI. V trimming: 6 bases; J trimming: 7 bases; junction bases outside the gene matches: 8. CDR3 region: CASRTGTGVEQYF. In DNA, the CDR3 is TGTGCCAGCAGAACCGGGACAGGCGTGGAGCAGTACTTC.

The genes are TRBV5-1 and TRBJ2-2, with 7 bases aligning to TRBD1. CDR3 length: 18 amino acids. The germline gives CDR1 SGHRS, CDR2 YFSETQ. V lost 4 bases and J lost 2; bases outside the gene matches: 14. This CDR3 reads CASSPRGLGGLNTGELFF. CDR3 nucleotide sequence: TGCGCCAGCAGCCCAAGGGGGTTAGGGGGCCTTAACACCGGGGAGCTGTTTTTT.

This chain uses TRBV7-9 with TRBJ2-1; 7 nucleotides match TRBD1. The CDR3 totals 16 residues. Germline CDR1 is SEHNR and CDR2 is FQNEAQ (reference sequence). V lost 5 bases and J lost 3; bases outside the gene matches: 10. Here the CDR3 DNA reads TGTGCCAGCAGCGATAAATCCCGGGACAGCTACAATGAGCAGTTCTTC. It codes for CASSDKSRDSYNEQFF.

The chain employs TRBV5-1 and TRBJ1-2; 7 bases map to TRBD1. The V segment lost 2 bases and the J segment 6 bases; nucleotides outside the gene matches: 19. CDR1 is SGHRS and CDR2 is YFSETQ in the germline V gene. CDR3 length: 18 residues. The CDR3 DNA is TGCGCCAGCAGCTTCGGTGACAGGGAGGTTCCCTCCGAGAATGGCTACACCTTC. It yields the protein CASSFGDREVPSENGYTF.

The chain joins TRBV27 to TRBJ1-5; possible D gene TRBD1, 5 bases. CDR3 size: 17 residues. The germline V gene encodes CDR1 MNHEY and CDR2 SMNVEV (reference sequence). Trimming took 5 bases from V and 2 from J, leaving 19 bases between them. This CDR3 is CASSLGTPGWGNQPQHF. CDR3 sequence (DNA): TGTGCCAGCAGTCTCGGGACTCCGGGGTGGGGCAATCAGCCCCAGCATTTT.

Turning to this clone: A junction end diverges from the germline sequence, so it may reflect a read error. The same CDR3 also results from other DNA sequences found in this sample. CDR3 amino acids: CASSERGYTF. The CDR3 nucleotides are TGCGCCAGCAGTGAGCGTGGCTACACCTTC. The chain has TRBV2 and TRBJ1-2, with unresolved D. The germline CDR1 and CDR2 sequences are SNHLY and FYNNEI. This CDR3 is built from 10 residues.

The chain joins TRBV5-1 to TRBJ1-1, with 11 bases fitting TRBD1. There are 17 residues in the CDR3. The germline V gene has CDR1 SGHRS and CDR2 YFSETQ. V was pared by 4 bases and J by 4 bases, with 12 bases of the junction left unmatched. CDR3 DNA sequence: TGCGCCAGCAGCCACCGGGACAGGGGGTTCGGTTCCACTGAAGCTTTCTTT. Translation: CASSHRDRGFGSTEAFF. Drawing the rest from reference TRBV5-1 and TRBJ1-1, the complete variable domain is KAGVTQTPRYLIKTRGQQVTLSCSPISGHRSVSWYQQTPGQGLQFLFEYFSETQRNKGNFPGRFSGRQFSNSRSEMNVSTLELGDSALYLCASSHRDRGFGSTEAFFGQGTRLTVV.

This clone showed up just once. The V gene is TRBV10-3, the J gene TRBJ1-5; weak D call: TRBD1 (5 bases). V gave up 6 bases and J gave up 0 bases, with 6 bases separating them. The CDR3 totals 13 residues. Germline CDR1 and CDR2: ENHRY and SYGVKD. The CDR3 DNA reads TGTGCCATCAGCGACAGTAGCAATCAGCCCCAGCATTTT. Translated, it gives CAISDSSNQPQHF.

This chain links TRBV5-4 with TRBJ2-3; 8 nucleotides agree with TRBD1. V dropped 1 base and J dropped 6; count of bases not matched to a gene: 4. The CDR3 contains 14 residues. Germline loops: CDR1 SGHNT, CDR2 YYREEE (reference sequence). CDR3 coding DNA: TGTGCCAGCAGCTTGAGGACAGGGTTTGATACGCAGTATTTT. Encoded protein: CASSLRTGFDTQYF.

This chain links TRBV19 with TRBJ1-5; 10 nucleotides align to TRBD1. With 9 bases clipped from V and 0 bases from J, the junction kept 11 bases outside the gene matches. The CDR3 consists of 17 residues. The germline V gene encodes CDR1 LNHDA and CDR2 SQIVND (reference sequence). CDR3 loop: CASAMTGGTYSNQPQHF. For the CDR3, the DNA is TGTGCCAGCGCAATGACAGGGGGCACCTATAGCAATCAGCCCCAGCATTTT.

This clone has a count of ten or more. The rearrangement links TRBV9 to TRBJ2-7, with D unclear. Trimming stripped 0 bases from V and 4 bases from J, with 8 bases between. The CDR3 consists of 13 residues. CDR1 is SGDLS and CDR2 is YYNGEE in the germline V gene. CDR3 in DNA: TGTGCCAGCAGCGTAGGACTCGAGTACGAGCAGTACTTC. Protein sequence: CASSVGLEYEQYF.

This clone was counted once. The V gene is TRBV7-9, the J gene TRBJ2-7; tentatively, D is TRBD2 (5 bases). The germline CDR1 and CDR2 sequences are SEHNR and FQNEAQ (reference sequence). The CDR3 has 14 amino acids. With 5 bases removed from V and 2 bases from J, the gap between germline ends came to 13 bases. Written as DNA, the CDR3 is TGTGCCAGCAGCCCTAAAGAGGGCACCTACGAGCAGTACTTC. It codes for CASSPKEGTYEQYF.

This clone has just a few counts. The chain is built from TRBV11-2 and TRBJ2-7; 7 nucleotides match TRBD1. Trimming at V came to 5 bases and at J to 7 bases, leaving 11 bases not matched to a gene. This CDR3 comprises 14 residues. In germline, CDR1 is SGHAT, CDR2 FQNNGV. As DNA, the CDR3 is TGTGCCAGCAGCCCGAACAGGGGTGGAGGTGAGCAGTACTTC. Residues: CASSPNRGGGEQYF.

This rearrangement joins TRBV6-5 to TRBJ1-2, with 9 bases identical to TRBD1. Germline values: CDR1 MNHEY, CDR2 SVGAGI. The length of the CDR3 is 15 residues. The V segment lost 2 bases and the J segment 3 bases; nucleotides outside the gene matches: 4. Here the CDR3 DNA reads TGTGCCAGCAGTTACGCTTGGACAGGGGACTATGGCTACACCTTC. Amino acid sequence: CASSYAWTGDYGYTF.

The chain combines TRBV9 with TRBJ2-7; TRBD2 agrees at 7 bases. Germline CDR1 is SGDLS and CDR2 is YYNGEE. The CDR3 totals 16 residues. The J segment lost 4 bases and the V segment lost 0 bases, leaving 10 bases of the junction unmatched. The CDR3 loop reads CASSVDPSRGTYEQYF. The CDR3 DNA reads as TGTGCCAGCAGCGTAGACCCATCGCGGGGGACTTACGAGCAGTACTTC.

The V call is TRBV19, the J call TRBJ1-6; D unresolved. The V end lost 1 base, the J end lost 10 bases, and 14 bases lay between the germline ends. Germline V lookup: CDR1 LNHDA, CDR2 SQIVND (reference sequence). The CDR3 has 15 amino acids. This CDR3 reads CASSIGGSFGSPLHF. In nucleotides, the CDR3 is TGTGCCAGTAGTATAGGTGGCTCATTCGGGTCACCCCTCCACTTT.

This chain uses TRBV27 with TRBJ2-4; 9 nucleotides line up with TRBD1. Germline CDR1 MNHEY, CDR2 SMNVEV (reference sequence). V trimming: 5 bases; J trimming: 8 bases; junction bases outside the gene matches: 4. This CDR3 region has 13 residues. In DNA, the CDR3 is TGTGCCAGCAGTGCCGGGACAGGGTACATTCAGTACTTC. Protein: CASSAGTGYIQYF.

This clone was observed a few times. This rearrangement joins TRBV7-2 to TRBJ2-7, with 7 bases identical to TRBD2. The CDR3 is 16 amino acids. Trimming took 1 base from V and 6 from J; bases not matched to a gene: 12. Germline V CDR1 and CDR2: SGHTA, FQGNSA. This chain's CDR3 is CASSLDAAGAYVEQYF. CDR3 coding DNA: TGTGCCAGCAGCTTAGATGCGGCGGGAGCATACGTCGAGCAGTACTTC.

This chain uses TRBV5-1 with TRBJ1-3, with TRBD1 matching 8 bases. The CDR3 is 15 amino acids. CDR1 is SGHRS, CDR2 YFSETQ, per germline. V dropped 0 bases and J dropped 7; count of bases not matched to a gene: 6. The CDR3 coding sequence is TGCGCCAGCAGCTTGGGGGACAGGCCTCGGAACACCATATATTTT. It encodes CASSLGDRPRNTIYF.

V and J are TRBV5-1 and TRBJ1-1; no reliable D call. This CDR3 region has 14 residues. From germline, CDR1 is SGHRS and CDR2 YFSETQ. With 0 bases removed from V and 7 bases from J, the gap between germline ends came to 13 bases. The CDR3 region has the DNA TGCGCCAGCAGCTTGGGACCCTCGGGTGGTGAAGCTTTCTTT. Amino acids: CASSLGPSGGEAFF.